These 7 T cell receptor beta chains were all obtained from the same sample, sequenced in a study of shared clonotypes between healthy human individuals. Here immunoSEQ multiplex PCR was the method, and the copy in TCRdb shows in-frame clones only, minus some. This table holds about 2.3 million clones, 80% to 95% found once. Sequences were obtained from naive CD4+ T cells from PBMCs. Subset meaning: CD45RA+ positively selected. Receptors were obtained from a man aged 18 to 29 in good health. Some clones in this sample may be carry-over from other donors' samples.

The chain combines TRBV4-3 with TRBJ2-7, with D possibly matching TRBD2 (5 bases). The V gene's germline CDR1 is LGHNA and CDR2 YSLEER. V lost 2 bases, J lost 3 bases, and 14 bases lay in between. The CDR3 sequence is 15 residues long. The CDR3 loop reads CASSQMRELVYEQYF. The CDR3 nucleotides read TGCGCCAGCAGCCAAATGAGGGAATTGGTCTACGAGCAGTACTTC.

The J gene is TRBJ2-1, the V gene TRBV11-1; TRBD2 matches at 13 bases. The CDR3 has 14 amino acids. Trimming cost V 6 bases and J 12 bases; bases outside gene matches: 8. Germline values: CDR1 SGHAT, CDR2 FQDESV (reference sequence). In nucleotides, the CDR3 is TGTGCCAGCAGACTCGGACTAGCGGGAGATCGGCAGTTCTTC. This sequence encodes CASRLGLAGDRQFF.

The chain uses TRBV28 and TRBJ2-1; D may correspond to TRBD1 or TRBD2 (6 bases each). Germline V gene sequence: CDR1 MDHEN, CDR2 SYDVKM. The CDR3 length is 15 residues. The germline V and J ends were trimmed by 6 bases and 0 bases, with 12 bases remaining between them. The CDR3 is CASSLGGHSYNEQFF. The CDR3 DNA reads TGTGCCAGCAGCCTCGGGGGACACTCCTACAATGAGCAGTTCTTC.

This chain connects TRBV7-2 to TRBJ1-5; unclear D gene. CDR3 length: 14 amino acids. Trimming cost V 5 bases and J 5 bases, with 13 bases left between them. Germline assignment: CDR1 SGHTA and CDR2 FQGNSA. The CDR3 reads CASSRITADQPQHF. The CDR3 DNA follows: TGTGCCAGCAGCCGTATTACTGCGGATCAGCCCCAGCATTTT.

V is TRBV7-2 and J is TRBJ1-1; 7 bases match TRBD1. CDR1 and CDR2 (germline): SGHTA, FQGNSA. The CDR3 has 14 residues. V lost 5 bases and J lost 4; bases outside the gene matches: 7. The CDR3 nucleotides are TGTGCCAGCAGCCCTACGCCAGGGGGCACTGAAGCTTTCTTT. As protein: CASSPTPGGTEAFF.

J is TRBJ2-4 and V is TRBV7-2, with TRBD2 identical over 14 bases. Germline CDR1 reads SGHTA; CDR2 reads FQGNSA. This CDR3 spans 16 amino acids. V gave up 6 bases and J gave up 8 bases; unmatched junction bases: 9. CDR3 sequence: CASRAGTSGSSDIQYF. CDR3 DNA: TGTGCCAGCAGGGCCGGGACTAGCGGGAGTTCGGACATTCAGTACTTC.

The gene calls are TRBV6-6 and TRBJ1-5, with TRBD1 identical over 8 bases. CDR3 length: 14 residues. CDR1 is MNHNY and CDR2 is SVGAGI in the germline V gene (reference sequence). V trimming: 6 bases; J trimming: 5 bases; junction bases outside the gene matches: 6. For the CDR3, the DNA is TGTGCCAGCAGGGACAGGGCGGTGCATCAGCCCCAGCATTTT. Translation: CASRDRAVHQPQHF.